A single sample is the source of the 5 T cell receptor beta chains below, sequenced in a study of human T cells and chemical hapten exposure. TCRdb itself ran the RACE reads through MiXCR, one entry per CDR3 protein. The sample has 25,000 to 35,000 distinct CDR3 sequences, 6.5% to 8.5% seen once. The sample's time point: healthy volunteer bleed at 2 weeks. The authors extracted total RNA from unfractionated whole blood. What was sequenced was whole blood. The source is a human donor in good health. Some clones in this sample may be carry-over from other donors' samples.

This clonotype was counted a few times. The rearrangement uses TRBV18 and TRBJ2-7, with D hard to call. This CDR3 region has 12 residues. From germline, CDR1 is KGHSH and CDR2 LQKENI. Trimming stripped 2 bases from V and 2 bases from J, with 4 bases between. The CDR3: CASSPGAYEQYF. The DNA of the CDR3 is TGTGCCAGCTCACCAGGGGCCTACGAGCAGTACTTC.

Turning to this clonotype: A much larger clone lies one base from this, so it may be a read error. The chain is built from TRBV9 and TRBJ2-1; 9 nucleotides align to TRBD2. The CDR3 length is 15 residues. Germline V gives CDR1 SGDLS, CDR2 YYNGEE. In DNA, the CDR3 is TGTGCCAGCAGCGTAGAGGGCGGGGGGGCGAATGATCAGTTCTTC. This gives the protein CASSVEGGGANDQFF.

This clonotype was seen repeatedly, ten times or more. DNA for the CDR3: TGCGCCAGCAGCCTCAACGGGGGGGCTGCAGATACGCAGTATTTT. Amino acid sequence: CASSLNGGAADTQYF. The chain employs TRBV4-3 and TRBJ2-3; 8 nucleotides agree with TRBD2. This CDR3 spans 15 amino acids. Trimming took 4 bases from V and 4 from J; bases not matched to a gene: 7. Germline lookup yields CDR1 LGHNA and CDR2 YSLEER.

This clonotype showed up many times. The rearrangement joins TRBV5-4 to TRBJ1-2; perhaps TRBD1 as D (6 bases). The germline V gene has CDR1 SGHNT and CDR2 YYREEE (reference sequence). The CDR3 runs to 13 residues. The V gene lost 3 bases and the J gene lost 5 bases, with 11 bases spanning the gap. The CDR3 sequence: CASSSTGAYGYTF. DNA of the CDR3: TGTGCCAGCAGCTCAACGGGGGCTTATGGCTACACCTTC.

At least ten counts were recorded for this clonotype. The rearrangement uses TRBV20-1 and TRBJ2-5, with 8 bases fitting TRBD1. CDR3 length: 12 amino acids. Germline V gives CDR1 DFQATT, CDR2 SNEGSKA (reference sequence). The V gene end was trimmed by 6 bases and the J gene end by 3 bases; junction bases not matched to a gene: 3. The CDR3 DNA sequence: TGCAGTGCCATGGGACAGGAAGAGACCCAGTACTTC. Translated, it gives CSAMGQEETQYF.